This passage covers 19 T cell receptor beta chains from one sample sequenced in a study of cytomegalovirus exposure and HLA in healthy donors. The PCR employed 60 Vbeta primers together with 13 Jbeta primers. TCRdb's copy holds only in-frame clones and misses some; the assay was immunoSEQ multiplex PCR. The data hold around 190,000 clones, with 60% to 80% observed a single time. The sample consisted of PBMCs. The receptor set was obtained from a woman in her twenties or thirties in good health and CMV-seronegative.

The table lists this clone with a count of one. The rearrangement joins TRBV5-1 to TRBJ2-7, with 9 bases matching TRBD1. Germline values: CDR1 SGHRS, CDR2 YFSETQ. The CDR3 is made up of 16 amino acids. V trimming: 1 base; J trimming: 2 bases; junction bases outside the gene matches: 7. The DNA for the CDR3 is TGCGCCAGCAGCTTGTCTATTGGGACAGGGACCTACGAGCAGTACTTC. Translated: CASSLSIGTGTYEQYF.

The V and J genes are TRBV7-9 and TRBJ2-5; 7 bases agree with TRBD1. The CDR3 extends over 14 amino acids. Trimming took 1 base from V and 3 from J; bases not matched to a gene: 2. Looked up from germline, CDR1 is SEHNR and CDR2 is FQNEAQ (reference sequence). In DNA form, the CDR3 reads TGTGCCAGCAGCTTAGTTGGGACAGAAGAGACCCAGTACTTC. This translates into CASSLVGTEETQYF. Supplemented by reference TRBV7-9 and TRBJ2-5, the full variable domain reads DTGVSQNPRHKITKRGQNVTFRCDPISEHNRLYWYRQTLGQGPEFLTYFQNEAQLEKSRLLSDRFSAERPKGSFSTLEIQRTEQGDSAMYLCASSLVGTEETQYFGPGTRLLVL.

The V gene is TRBV19, the J gene TRBJ1-2; 8 nucleotides agree with TRBD1. With 9 bases clipped from V and 0 bases from J, the junction kept 3 bases outside the gene matches. This CDR3 has 13 residues. From germline, CDR1 is LNHDA and CDR2 SQIVND (reference sequence). CDR3 coding DNA: TGTGCCAGCTCGGACAGGGCTAACTATGGCTACACCTTC. As protein: CASSDRANYGYTF.

V usage is TRBV6-6 and J usage is TRBJ1-5, with D maybe TRBD1 (5 bases). Trimming removed 10 bases at V and 3 bases at J, with 13 bases between. This CDR3 spans 13 amino acids. Per the germline V gene, CDR1 is MNHNY and CDR2 is SVGAGI (reference sequence). CDR3 loop: CATVDSVNQPQHF. In DNA form, the CDR3 reads TGTGCCACCGTCGACAGCGTCAATCAGCCCCAGCATTTT.

The V call is TRBV6-6, the J call TRBJ2-1, with TRBD1 matching over 7 bases. The J segment lost 3 bases and the V segment lost 7 bases, leaving 6 bases of the junction unmatched. This CDR3 contains 14 residues. Germline lookup yields CDR1 MNHNY and CDR2 SVGAGI (reference sequence). In nucleotides, the CDR3 is TGTGCCAGCATTATGGGACAGATCTACAATGAGCAGTTCTTC. It yields the protein CASIMGQIYNEQFF.

The chain recombines TRBV5-1 with TRBJ1-2, with D unresolved. V lost 5 bases to trimming and J lost 2 bases, with 16 bases between them. Germline V lookup: CDR1 SGHRS, CDR2 YFSETQ. The CDR3 consists of 15 residues. CDR3 nucleotide sequence: TGCGCCAGCAGGTTGAGGGCGGGTTCCAACTATGGCTACACCTTC. This gives the protein CASRLRAGSNYGYTF.

The chain links TRBV2 to TRBJ2-1; 11 nucleotides align to TRBD2. CDR3 length: 12 amino acids. Losses at the gene ends were 5 bases for V and 14 bases for J; bases not matched to a gene: 5. Germline V lookup: CDR1 SNHLY, CDR2 FYNNEI. CDR3 protein: CASSSPGLAEFF. The DNA of the CDR3 is TGTGCCAGCAGTAGTCCGGGACTAGCGGAGTTCTTC.

The V call is TRBV5-6, the J call TRBJ2-3, with D possibly matching TRBD1 (6 bases). V lost 3 bases and J 4 bases, leaving 9 bases between the germline ends. This CDR3 comprises 13 residues. The germline V gene encodes CDR1 SGHDT and CDR2 YYEEEE. CDR3: CASSSQGADTQYF. Here the CDR3 DNA reads TGTGCCAGCAGCTCACAGGGTGCAGATACGCAGTATTTT.

The rearrangement uses TRBV11-2 and TRBJ2-7; D possibly corresponds to TRBD1 (6 bases). Germline-derived CDR1 and CDR2 are SGHAT and FQNNGV. The CDR3 sequence is 15 residues long. V lost 1 base and J 2 bases, leaving 12 bases between the germline ends. As DNA, the CDR3 is TGTGCCAGCAGCTTAGTGTCCAGGGGTCCCTACGAGCAGTACTTC. Translating gives CASSLVSRGPYEQYF. The full variable domain, rest sourced from reference TRBV11-2 and TRBJ2-7, is EAGVAQSPRYKIIEKRQSVAFWCNPISGHATLYWYQQILGQGPKLLIQFQNNGVVDDSQLPKDRFSAERLKGVDSTLKIQPAKLEDSAVYLCASSLVSRGPYEQYFGPGTRLTVT.

CDR3 in amino acids: CASSDIRGTRSYTQYF. The DNA of the CDR3 is TGTGCCAGCAGTGACATTCGGGGGACCCGATCCTATACGCAGTATTTT. The rearrangement joins TRBV25-1 to TRBJ2-3; TRBD2 might be the D (6 bases). Germline CDR1 is MGHDK and CDR2 is SYGVNS. This CDR3 spans 16 amino acids. The V and J ends lost 3 bases and 7 bases respectively, with 20 bases between them.

The chain joins TRBV7-9 to TRBJ1-2, with D unclear. Deletions cut 2 bases from V and 1 base from J, with 8 bases between. The CDR3 has 14 residues. Germline CDR1 reads SEHNR; CDR2 reads FQNEAQ (reference sequence). The CDR3 spells CASSLSSFNYGYTF. The CDR3 region has the DNA TGTGCCAGCAGCTTAAGCTCCTTTAACTATGGCTACACCTTC.

The V call is TRBV19, the J call TRBJ1-4; D is uncertain. This CDR3 has 14 residues. Deletions cut 5 bases from V and 3 bases from J, with 10 bases between. Per germline, CDR1 LNHDA and CDR2 SQIVND (reference sequence). The CDR3 sequence is CASSHQISNEKLFF. The DNA of the CDR3 is TGTGCCAGTAGTCATCAGATATCTAATGAAAAACTGTTTTTT.

The V gene is TRBV7-3, the J gene TRBJ2-1; perhaps TRBD1 as D (6 bases). Germline assignment: CDR1 SGHTA and CDR2 FQGTGA. The CDR3 runs 15 residues. Trimming cost V 6 bases and J 0 bases, with 12 bases left between them. DNA for the CDR3: TGTGCCAGCAGTTGGGGGCGGGTCTCCTACAATGAGCAGTTCTTC. Protein: CASSWGRVSYNEQFF. The variable domain in full, with the rest retrieved from reference TRBV7-3 and TRBJ2-1, is GAGVSQTPSNKVTEKGKYVELRCDPISGHTALYWYRQSLGQGPEFLIYFQGTGAADDSGLPNDRFFAVRPEGSVSTLKIQRTERGDSAVYLCASSWGRVSYNEQFFGPGTRLTVL.

The chain is built from TRBV5-1 and TRBJ2-7; the D gene is possibly TRBD1 (6 bases). This CDR3 spans 16 amino acids. Trimming pared 0 bases from V and 3 bases from J, leaving 16 bases between. The germline CDR1 and CDR2 sequences are SGHRS and YFSETQ. The CDR3 bases are TGCGCCAGCAGCTTGGTTATCCAGGGGTCAATCTACGAGCAGTACTTC. This translates into CASSLVIQGSIYEQYF.

The chain is built from TRBV4-1 and TRBJ2-1, with 7 bases aligning to TRBD2. Per the germline V gene, CDR1 is MGHRA and CDR2 is YSYEKL. J lost 0 bases, V lost 4 bases, and 12 bases had no gene match. The CDR3 covers 18 residues. CDR3 in DNA: TGCGCCAGCAGCCGCGTGGGGGGGGAGAGGAACTCCTACAATGAGCAGTTCTTC. This sequence encodes CASSRVGGERNSYNEQFF.

The chain combines TRBV5-1 with TRBJ1-2; D is perhaps TRBD1 (6 bases). Germline-derived CDR1 and CDR2 are SGHRS and YFSETQ. V was clipped by 5 bases and J by 6 bases, with 20 bases between them. This CDR3 region has 15 residues. The CDR3 nucleotides are TGCGCCAGCAGACCGGACAGTGGTAGAGGGGATGGCTACACCTTC. Its protein is CASRPDSGRGDGYTF.

The rearrangement links TRBV29-1 to TRBJ1-1; 8 bases align to TRBD1. V trimming: 2 bases; J trimming: 3 bases; junction bases outside the gene matches: 5. The length of the CDR3 is 14 residues. Germline loops: CDR1 SQVTM, CDR2 ANQGSEA. The CDR3 sequence: CSVEPRGLDTEAFF. CDR3 DNA sequence: TGCAGCGTTGAACCCAGGGGGCTCGACACTGAAGCTTTCTTT.

The CDR3: CASRSGTGRGPSTGELFF. In nucleotides, the CDR3 is TGCGCCAGCAGGTCCGGGACAGGGAGGGGGCCGAGCACCGGGGAGCTGTTTTTT. J is TRBJ2-2 and V is TRBV5-1; the match to TRBD1 covers 9 bases. Losses at the gene ends were 5 bases for V and 4 bases for J; bases not matched to a gene: 15. The CDR3 is 18 residues long. Per germline, CDR1 SGHRS and CDR2 YFSETQ.

This clone was seen a few times. The genes are TRBV5-1 and TRBJ2-1, with 11 bases matching TRBD2. V shed 4 bases, J shed 4 bases, and the junction held 4 bases outside the gene matches. This CDR3 spans 15 amino acids. Germline values: CDR1 SGHRS, CDR2 YFSETQ. DNA for the CDR3: TGCGCCAGCAGCATAGCGGGGGGGAATTACAATGAGCAGTTCTTC. Residues: CASSIAGGNYNEQFF.